The 14 T cell receptor beta chains given below trace back to one sample, sequenced in a study of blood T cell repertoires in COVID-19. Assay used: immunoSEQ multiplex PCR; TCRdb lists only in-frame clones, some missing. The data contain 60,000 to 90,000 clones, around 90% of them singletons. Sequenced material: peripheral blood. The receptors derive from a woman aged 80 or over with active or convalescent COVID-19.

The chain combines TRBV7-2 with TRBJ2-3, with TRBD2 matching 10 bases. The V segment lost 5 bases and the J segment 1 base; nucleotides outside the gene matches: 12. The germline CDR1 and CDR2 sequences are SGHTA and FQGNSA. The CDR3 length is 18 residues. The DNA of the CDR3 is TGTGCCAGCAGCCTGAGGCAGCGGGGGGGCCTCGGCACAGATACGCAGTATTTT. This codes for CASSLRQRGGLGTDTQYF.

The rearrangement uses TRBV30 and TRBJ1-1, with a weak D call TRBD1 (5 bases). The CDR3 length is 13 residues. Germline-derived CDR1 and CDR2 are GTSNPN and SVGIG (reference sequence). V shed 3 bases and J shed 1 base, with 9 bases lying between them. CDR3 amino acids: CAWRRQGNTEAFF. DNA of the CDR3: TGTGCCTGGAGACGGCAGGGGAACACTGAAGCTTTCTTT. The whole variable domain, filled in from reference TRBV30 and TRBJ1-1, reads SQTIHQWPATLVQPVGSPLSLECTVEGTSNPNLYWYRQAAGRGLQLLFYSVGIGQISSEVPQNLSASRPQDRQFILSSKKLLLSDSGFYLCAWRRQGNTEAFFGQGTRLTVV.

The CDR3 loop reads CASSGSGTGELFF. The CDR3 region has the DNA TGTGCCAGTAGCGGGAGCGGGACCGGGGAGCTGTTTTTT. The chain recombines TRBV7-9 with TRBJ2-2; 9 bases line up with TRBD2. This CDR3 is built from 13 residues. Germline V gives CDR1 SEHNR, CDR2 FQNEAQ (reference sequence). V dropped 9 bases and J dropped 5; count of bases not matched to a gene: 4.

This clone was counted at least ten times. This sequence joins TRBV3-1 (or the pseudogene TRBV3-2) and TRBJ2-3; D possibly corresponds to TRBD1 (5 bases). Trimming removed 4 bases at V and 0 bases at J, with 11 bases between. The CDR3 is made up of 15 amino acids. Germline CDR1 reads LGHDT; CDR2 reads YNNKEL (reference sequence). The CDR3 region has the DNA TGTGCCAGCAGCCGGGGCAGTACTAGCACAGATACGCAGTATTTT. Translated, it gives CASSRGSTSTDTQYF.

CDR3 DNA: TGTGCCATCAGCGCCATGTCACTGGTTGGAAACACCATATATTTT. The encoded protein is CAISAMSLVGNTIYF. This chain uses TRBV10-3 with TRBJ1-3; D gene unclear. The CDR3 is 15 residues long. Germline assignment: CDR1 ENHRY and CDR2 SYGVKD. Trimming removed 6 bases at V and 3 bases at J, with 15 bases between.

This chain joins TRBV2 and TRBJ1-5, with TRBD1 identical over 8 bases. This CDR3 has 15 amino acids. With 5 bases clipped from V and 5 bases from J, the junction kept 8 bases outside the gene matches. Germline CDR1 reads SNHLY; CDR2 reads FYNNEI. CDR3 DNA sequence: TGTGCCAGCAGTACCACAGGGGGAGGCGATCAGCCCCAGCATTTT. Translation gives CASSTTGGGDQPQHF. The full variable domain, its missing parts supplied by reference TRBV2 and TRBJ1-5, is EPEVTQTPSHQVTQMGQEVILRCVPISNHLYFYWYRQILGQKVEFLVSFYNNEISEKSEIFDDQFSVERPDGSNFTLKIRSTKLEDSAMYFCASSTTGGGDQPQHFGDGTRLSIL.

The gene calls are TRBV6-5 and TRBJ2-7, with 12 bases identical to TRBD1. Germline CDR1 is MNHEY and CDR2 is SVGAGI. The CDR3 has 15 amino acids. The V gene end was trimmed by 7 bases and the J gene end by 7 bases; junction bases not matched to a gene: 11. CDR3 nucleotide sequence: TGTGCCAGCACCGCTCCGGGACAGGGGGCGCGGGAGCAGTACTTC. Its translation is CASTAPGQGAREQYF.

This sequence joins TRBV3-1 (or the pseudogene TRBV3-2) and TRBJ1-3, with D hard to call. Germline-derived CDR1 and CDR2 are LGHDT and YNNKEL (reference sequence). With 5 bases removed from V and 4 bases from J, the gap between germline ends came to 12 bases. The CDR3 consists of 14 residues. DNA for the CDR3: TGTGCCAGCAGCTTTTCTTGGGCGGGAAACACCATATATTTT. Amino acid sequence: CASSFSWAGNTIYF.

The genes are TRBV18 and TRBJ2-4, with D maybe TRBD2 (6 bases). Germline CDR1 and CDR2: KGHSH and LQKENI. V was cut by 3 bases and J by 0 bases, with 6 bases left in between. The CDR3 consists of 14 residues. Here the CDR3 reads CASSPGLAKNIQYF. CDR3 DNA: TGTGCCAGCTCACCGGGACTAGCCAAAAACATTCAGTACTTC. The full variable domain, its missing parts supplied by reference TRBV18 and TRBJ2-4, is NAGVMQNPRHLVRRRGQEARLRCSPMKGHSHVYWYRQLPEEGLKFMVYLQKENIIDESGMPKERFSAEFPKEGPSILRIQQVVRGDSAAYFCASSPGLAKNIQYFGAGTRLSVL.

This chain joins TRBV28 and TRBJ2-1; 10 bases map to TRBD1. Germline CDR1 and CDR2: MDHEN and SYDVKM. CDR3 length equals 17 residues. Losses at the gene ends were 4 bases for V and 5 bases for J; bases not matched to a gene: 11. The CDR3 bases are TGTGCCAGCAGTTCGCAACCGGGACAGGGGCCAAACAATGAGCAGTTCTTC. Translating it yields CASSSQPGQGPNNEQFF.

The chain has TRBV6-2 or TRBV6-3 and TRBJ1-2; TRBD1 might be the D (6 bases). Germline-derived CDR1 and CDR2 are MNHEY and SVGEGT. The CDR3 has 14 amino acids. The ends were cut back, 3 bases at V and 4 bases at J, with 12 bases in the middle. The chain's CDR3 is CASSYPRGGYGYTF. The DNA for the CDR3 is TGTGCCAGCAGTTATCCCAGGGGCGGCTATGGCTACACCTTC.

This clone was counted only a few times. The J gene is TRBJ1-3, the V gene TRBV30; maybe TRBD1 (6 bases). Germline loops: CDR1 GTSNPN, CDR2 SVGIG (reference sequence). With 5 bases removed from V and 5 bases from J, the gap between germline ends came to 13 bases. The CDR3 consists of 13 residues. The CDR3, as DNA: TGTGCCTGGGAGCAGGGGTTCAGAAACACCATATATTTT. It is translated as CAWEQGFRNTIYF.

The chain links TRBV9 to TRBJ2-7; 7 bases line up with TRBD2. The germline V gene has CDR1 SGDLS and CDR2 YYNGEE. The V gene end was trimmed by 0 bases and the J gene end by 4 bases; junction bases not matched to a gene: 7. The CDR3 contains 15 residues. The CDR3 spells CASSVEGSGAYEQYF. The CDR3 nucleotides are TGTGCCAGCAGCGTAGAGGGGAGCGGGGCGTACGAGCAGTACTTC.

The chain links TRBV5-6 to TRBJ1-4, with D unclear. Trimming cost V 0 bases and J 11 bases, with 11 bases left between them. CDR1 is SGHDT and CDR2 is YYEEEE in the germline V gene. This CDR3 is 13 amino acids long. The CDR3 loop is CASSLARGGKLFF. The CDR3 region has the DNA TGTGCCAGCAGCTTGGCTCGAGGAGGGAAACTGTTTTTT.